This T cell receptor beta chain emerged from a study of T cell responses to AZD1222 COVID-19 vaccine. The CDR3 has 14 residues. V was pared by 4 bases and J by 6 bases, with 6 bases of the junction left unmatched. Germline V lookup: CDR1 SGHRS, CDR2 YFSETQ. This clone appeared a few times. What it binds is not known. Study-wide results and limits: Repertoire sampling happened only post peak T cell response. Rises in breadth and depth of Spike-specific TCRs came after two AZD1222 doses.

The method was immunoSEQ multiplex PCR; TCRdb's version includes in-frame clones alone and lacks a portion of them. Among tens of thousands of clones, around four fifths were seen once, and the ten largest hold around 5%. The source is an adult in good health. Sequencing used peripheral blood, obtained on day 0 of AZD1222 vaccination. The chain couples TRBV5-1 to TRBJ1-1, with TRBD1 matching 10 bases. The CDR3 DNA reads TGCGCCAGCAGCCTCGGGACAGGGGCACCTGAAGCTTTCTTT. Its translation: CASSLGTGAPEAFF. Filled out from reference TRBV5-1 and TRBJ1-1, the complete variable domain reads KAGVTQTPRYLIKTRGQQVTLSCSPISGHRSVSWYQQTPGQGLQFLFEYFSETQRNKGNFPGRFSGRQFSNSRSEMNVSTLELGDSALYLCASSLGTGAPEAFFGQGTRLTVV.